This TCR beta chain stems from a study of T cell responses to AZD1222 COVID-19 vaccine. This table comes from immunoSEQ multiplex PCR, and its TCRdb copy is limited to in-frame clones, with some not included. The sample consists of about 140,000 clones, roughly 88% of them appearing once. V gave up 3 bases and J gave up 2 bases, with 11 bases separating them. This CDR3 region has 14 residues. Germline CDR1 and CDR2: SEHNR and FQNEAQ (reference sequence). The input for sequencing was peripheral blood, taken on day 0 of AZD1222 vaccination. This clonotype was sampled from an adult in good health. The chain recombines TRBV7-9 with TRBJ2-7; D may be TRBD2 (5 bases). The CDR3 sequence is CASSFRGGTYEQYF. DNA for the CDR3: TGTGCCAGCAGCTTCCGTGGAGGCACCTACGAGCAGTACTTC.